A single sample gave rise to the 6 T cell receptor beta chains below, sequenced in a study of blood T cell repertoires in COVID-19. Here immunoSEQ multiplex PCR was the method, and the copy in TCRdb shows in-frame clones only, minus some. The table records a few hundred thousand clones, approximately 86% of them present only once. Sample: peripheral blood. These receptor sequences come from a middle-aged man who had recovered from COVID-19.

The genes are TRBV5-1 and TRBJ2-1, with TRBD1 matching over 9 bases. This CDR3 region has 14 residues. V shed 3 bases and J 2 bases; nucleotides not matched to a gene: 0. Germline V lookup: CDR1 SGHRS, CDR2 YFSETQ. In nucleotides, the CDR3 is TGCGCCAGCAGCTACAGGGGGCCCTACAATGAGCAGTTCTTC. It encodes CASSYRGPYNEQFF.

CDR3 DNA sequence: TGTGCCAGCTCATCAAGGTTCTGGACTAGCGGGGGGGCCGATTCGGTCGAGCAGTACTTC. Protein: CASSSRFWTSGGADSVEQYF. The V and J genes are TRBV18 and TRBJ2-7, with TRBD2 matching 15 bases. Germline V CDR1 and CDR2: KGHSH, LQKENI. The CDR3 is made up of 20 amino acids. J lost 6 bases, V lost 5 bases, and 20 bases had no gene match.

V and J are TRBV7-9 and TRBJ1-1, with D maybe TRBD1 (6 bases). CDR1 and CDR2 (germline): SEHNR, FQNEAQ (reference sequence). V lost 6 bases and J 5 bases, leaving 22 bases between the germline ends. CDR3 length: 16 residues. The chain's CDR3 is CASRDVRGRLGTEAFF. CDR3 nucleotides: TGTGCCAGCAGAGACGTCAGGGGAAGGTTGGGAACTGAAGCTTTCTTT.

V gene TRBV6-5 combines with J gene TRBJ2-7; 9 bases align to TRBD1. J lost 6 bases, V lost 0 bases, and 6 bases had no gene match. Germline CDR1 reads MNHEY; CDR2 reads SVGAGI. The CDR3 has 15 amino acids. CDR3: CASSYSRTGVSEQYF. For the CDR3, the DNA is TGTGCCAGCAGTTACTCGAGGACAGGGGTTTCCGAGCAGTACTTC.

CDR3 coding DNA: TGTGCCAGCAGTGAAGAATCGGGACTAGCGGGGCATGAGCAGTTCTTC. This codes for CASSEESGLAGHEQFF. The V and J genes are TRBV2 and TRBJ2-1; 13 positions match TRBD2. The germline CDR1 and CDR2 sequences are SNHLY and FYNNEI. This CDR3 has 16 residues. V lost 1 base and J lost 8; bases outside the gene matches: 5.

Only one count was recorded for this clone. The V and J genes are TRBV9 and TRBJ2-4; TRBD1 is a possible D gene (6 bases). CDR1 SGDLS and CDR2 YYNGEE come from the germline V gene. V lost 0 bases and J lost 8, with 12 bases in between. This CDR3 has 14 amino acids. The CDR3 loop is CASSVAPGDDIQYF. DNA for the CDR3: TGTGCCAGCAGCGTAGCCCCAGGGGACGACATTCAGTACTTC. The whole variable domain, filled in from reference TRBV9 and TRBJ2-4, reads DSGVTQTPKHLITATGQRVTLRCSPRSGDLSVYWYQQSLDQGLQFLIQYYNGEERAKGNILERFSAQQFPDLHSELNLSSLELGDSALYFCASSVAPGDDIQYFGAGTRLSVL.